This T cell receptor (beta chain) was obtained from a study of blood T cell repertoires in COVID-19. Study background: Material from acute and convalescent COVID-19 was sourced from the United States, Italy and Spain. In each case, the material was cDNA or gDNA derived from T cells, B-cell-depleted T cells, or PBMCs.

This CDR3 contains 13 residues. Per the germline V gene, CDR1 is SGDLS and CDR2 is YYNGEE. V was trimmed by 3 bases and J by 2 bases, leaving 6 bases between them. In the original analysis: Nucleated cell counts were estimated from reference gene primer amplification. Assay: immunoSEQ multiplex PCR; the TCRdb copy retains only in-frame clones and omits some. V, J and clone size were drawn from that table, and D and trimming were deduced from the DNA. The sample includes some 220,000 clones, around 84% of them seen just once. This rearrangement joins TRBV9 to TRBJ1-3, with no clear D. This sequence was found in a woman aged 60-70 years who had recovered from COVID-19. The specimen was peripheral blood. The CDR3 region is CASSASPGNTIYF. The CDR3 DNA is TGTGCCAGCAGCGCCTCCCCTGGAAACACCATATATTTT.